The entry below gives a single TCR beta chain sequence along with its context. The target antigen is unknown. Every bit of the isolated RNA underwent reverse transcription, so sequencing read expressed TCRB transcripts. This table comes from immunoSEQ multiplex PCR, and its TCRdb copy is limited to in-frame clones, with some not included. The sample includes around 280,000 clones, over 14% of them seen just once. The data were taken from a study of beta chain features in type 1 diabetes. Study outcomes and limitations: For Type 1 diabetes patients, all four CD4+ subsets carried TCRB CDR3s that were moderately but significantly shorter.

Sorting based on CD45RO/CCR7/CD25/CD127/CD95/CD27 separated CD4+ naive, central memory, regulatory and stem cell-like memory cells. The germline gives CDR1 SGHVS, CDR2 FNYEAQ. The CDR3 has 17 amino acids. The trim removed 1 base at V and 3 bases at J, leaving 8 bases unmatched. This sequence was found in a young man with type 1 diabetes. The chain employs TRBV7-6 and TRBJ2-1; TRBD2 aligns across 8 bases. The sequencing input was naive CD4+ T cells from blood. CDR3 sequence (DNA): TGTGCCAGCAGCTTAGATTCGGCTAGCGGGCGCTACAATGAGCAGTTCTTC. Its protein product is CASSLDSASGRYNEQFF.